These 30 T cell receptor beta chains were all obtained from the same sample, sequenced in a study of Tregs in tolerant kidney transplant recipients. Sequencing was performed with immunoSEQ multiplex PCR; in TCRdb, only in-frame clones are kept and a portion is missing. The ten top clones account for about 7.6%, within a sample of 25,000 to 35,000 clones. This material consisted of CD8+ T cells from blood, taken before the transplant. The receptors here all came from a human donor who received a combined kidney and bone marrow transplant.

On this clone: The CDR3 extends 3 residues past the end of the read, so its final part is completed from the germline J gene. The rearrangement uses TRBV2 and TRBJ1-6; 10 bases are a match to TRBD1. Trimming cost V 7 bases and J 5 bases; bases outside gene matches: 5. The germline CDR1 and CDR2 sequences are SNHLY and FYNNEI. The CDR3 has 15 amino acids. The part of the CDR3 DNA that was read is TGTGCCAGCAATCCAGGACAGGGGGATAATTCACCC. Protein sequence: CASNPGQGDNSP. The full CDR3 protein reads CASNPGQGDNSPLHF.

A word on this clone: Sequencing ends 3 residues short of the CDR3 end; the germline J gene provides the rest. The chain carries TRBV30 and TRBJ1-1; D unclear. The CDR3 contains 15 residues. The germline V gene has CDR1 GTSNPN and CDR2 SVGIG (reference sequence). The V end was cut by 0 bases, the J end by 1 base, with 12 bases between. The CDR3 region is CAWSVRGFGNTEAFF. The CDR3 DNA, read in part, is TGTGCCTGGAGTGTACGGGGATTCGGGAACACTGAA.

A word on this clone: The read finishes 3 residues shy of the CDR3 end, and the germline J gene is used to complete it. This chain links TRBV7-6 with TRBJ2-7, with TRBD2 matching over 13 bases. This CDR3 spans 16 amino acids. The germline CDR1 and CDR2 sequences are SGHVS and FNYEAQ. The V segment lost 5 bases and the J segment 5 bases; nucleotides outside the gene matches: 9. The chain's CDR3 is CASSASTSGGPNEQYF. CDR3 DNA (partial): TGTGCCAGCAGCGCTTCGACTAGCGGGGGGCCCAACGAG.

Details on this clone: With the read ending 3 residues before the CDR3 end, the germline J gene is used to fill in that end. This chain uses TRBV14 with TRBJ1-3, with D maybe TRBD1 (5 bases). V was pared by 0 bases and J by 8 bases, with 17 bases between. The CDR3 extends over 16 amino acids. The germline V gene has CDR1 SGHDN and CDR2 FVKESK. CDR3 bases read: TGTGCCAGCAGCCAAGATCCCTGGGGGGTGGCAGACACC. Residues: CASSQDPWGVADT. The entire CDR3 protein reads CASSQDPWGVADTIYF.

Concerning this clone: The DNA ends 3 residues before the CDR3 does, and the rest of the CDR3 is filled in from the germline J gene. The rearrangement links TRBV5-5 to TRBJ2-7; 8 nucleotides match TRBD2. With V trimmed by 4 bases and J by 1 base, 7 bases remained unmatched. CDR1 and CDR2 (germline): SGHKS, YYEKEE (reference sequence). The CDR3 spans 15 residues. The CDR3 bases that were read are TGTGCCAGCAGCCCCGTACCGGGGGGGTCCTACGAG. This sequence encodes CASSPVPGGSYE. The whole CDR3 sequence reads CASSPVPGGSYEQYF.

About this clone: The read gets to within 3 residues of the CDR3 end, and the germline J gene fills in the rest. V is TRBV6-2 or TRBV6-3 and J is TRBJ2-7; possibly TRBD1 for D (5 bases). Germline assignment: CDR1 MNHEY and CDR2 SVGEGT. Deletions cut 3 bases from V and 3 bases from J, with 15 bases between. The CDR3 extends over 15 amino acids. CDR3 region: CASSYLGEQFYEQYF. The sequenced CDR3 bases are TGTGCCAGCAGTTATCTAGGGGAACAGTTCTACGAG.

Comments on this clone: The read ends 3 residues shy of where the CDR3 ends; the end is completed using the germline J gene. This chain uses TRBV5-1 with TRBJ1-1; a possible D gene is TRBD1 (5 bases). This CDR3 spans 16 amino acids. V dropped 1 base and J dropped 1 base, with 14 bases sitting between them. Germline V CDR1 and CDR2: SGHRS, YFSETQ. CDR3 bases read: TGCGCCAGCAGCTTGCCCGCAGGGCAGGGGAACACTGAA. Residues: CASSLPAGQGNTE. The whole CDR3 protein reads CASSLPAGQGNTEAFF.

About this clone itself: The CDR3 end lies 3 residues beyond the end of the read and is filled in from the germline J gene. The chain carries TRBV7-6 and TRBJ2-5; 11 bases are a match to TRBD2. V lost 4 bases, J lost 2 bases, and 6 bases stayed unmatched. Germline lookup yields CDR1 SGHVS and CDR2 FNYEAQ. This CDR3 region has 16 residues. CDR3 protein: CASSSLGLAEQETQYF. The covered CDR3 bases are TGTGCCAGCAGCTCCCTGGGACTAGCGGAACAAGAGACC. Together with reference TRBV7-6 and TRBJ2-5, the CDR3 gives the full variable domain: GAGVSQSPRYKVTKRGQDVALRCDPISGHVSLYWYRQALGQGPEFLTYFNYEAQQDKSGLPNDRFSAERPEGSISTLTIQRTEQRDSAMYRCASSSLGLAEQETQYFGPGTRLLVL.

In regard to this clone: The sequence runs out 3 residues before the end of the CDR3; the remainder is reconstructed from the germline J gene. This chain links TRBV13 with TRBJ2-2; maybe TRBD2 (6 bases). Germline lookup yields CDR1 PRHDT and CDR2 FYEKMQ (reference sequence). V was cut by 6 bases and J by 6 bases, with 11 bases left in between. This CDR3 region has 13 residues. CDR3 protein: CASRPGGPGELFF. The covered CDR3 bases are TGTGCCAGCAGGCCTGGAGGGCCCGGGGAG.

Worth noting for this clone: The CDR3 is cut off 3 residues early in the read; its end comes from the germline J gene. This sequence joins TRBV13 and TRBJ2-5, with unresolved D. The CDR3 covers 20 residues. Trimming removed 2 bases at V and 2 bases at J, with 27 bases between. Germline V gene lookup returns CDR1 PRHDT and CDR2 FYEKMQ (reference sequence). The CDR3 spells CASSLSRTASPPTPQETQYF. Partial CDR3 DNA: TGTGCCAGCAGCTTAAGTCGAACAGCCTCGCCACCCACCCCTCAAGAGACC.

On this clone itself: The read ends 3 residues before the CDR3 terminus; that terminus is restored from the germline J gene. V is TRBV2 and J is TRBJ2-3; the D gene is possibly TRBD2 (5 bases). Germline loops: CDR1 SNHLY, CDR2 FYNNEI. This CDR3 is built from 14 residues. Trimming stripped 9 bases from V and 4 bases from J, with 17 bases between. CDR3 in amino acids: CARQSTSGADTQYF. The part of the CDR3 DNA that was read is TGTGCCAGACAAAGCACATCCGGGGCAGATACG.

Points on this clone: The missing CDR3 end, 3 residues past where the read stops, is filled in from the germline J gene. The chain recombines TRBV2 with TRBJ1-3; 7 positions agree with TRBD1. This CDR3 contains 17 residues. Germline values: CDR1 SNHLY, CDR2 FYNNEI. Trimming took 3 bases from V and 0 from J; bases not matched to a gene: 8. Partial CDR3 DNA: TGTGCCAGCAGTGAGGGGGAGGGGACAGTCTCTGGAAACACC. This gives the protein CASSEGEGTVSGNT. The entire CDR3 is CASSEGEGTVSGNTIYF.

Worth noting for this clone: The read ends 3 residues before the CDR3 terminus; that terminus is restored from the germline J gene. The V call is TRBV7-8, the J call TRBJ2-7; 9 bases map to TRBD1. This CDR3 has 15 residues. The trim removed 5 bases at V and 3 bases at J, leaving 8 bases unmatched. Germline assignment: CDR1 SGHVS and CDR2 FQNEAQ. The CDR3 bases that were read are TGTGCCAGCAGCGATGGGACAGGGAGGTACTACGAG. This codes for CASSDGTGRYYE. The full CDR3 protein is CASSDGTGRYYEQYF.

On this clone: The read stops 3 residues short of the end of the CDR3; the missing end is completed from the germline J gene. This chain joins TRBV2 and TRBJ2-6, with 8 bases that match TRBD1. The CDR3 totals 16 residues. V lost 11 bases and J lost 1; bases outside the gene matches: 10. The V gene's germline CDR1 is SNHLY and CDR2 FYNNEI. CDR3 DNA, as far as it was read: TGTGCCGGGGGGCTGGACAGGGTATCTGGGGCCAACGTC. Protein product: CAGGLDRVSGANV. The CDR3 as a whole reads CAGGLDRVSGANVLTF.

Worth noting for this clone: Read data end 3 residues before the CDR3 end; the end is taken from the germline J gene. The gene calls are TRBV18 and TRBJ2-1, with 7 bases identical to TRBD1. V lost 5 bases, J lost 0 bases, and 4 bases stayed unmatched. CDR3 length: 15 residues. The germline V gene has CDR1 KGHSH and CDR2 LQKENI. CDR3 loop: CASSSGQSSYNEQFF. CDR3 DNA (partial): TGTGCCAGCTCATCGGGACAGAGCTCCTACAATGAG. Filled out from reference TRBV18 and TRBJ2-1, the complete variable domain reads NAGVMQNPRHLVRRRGQEARLRCSPMKGHSHVYWYRQLPEEGLKFMVYLQKENIIDESGMPKERFSAEFPKEGPSILRIQQVVRGDSAAYFCASSSGQSSYNEQFFGPGTRLTVL.

Details on this clone: The CDR3 is cut off 3 residues early in the read; its end comes from the germline J gene. The rearrangement links TRBV6-1 to TRBJ1-1; TRBD1 matches at 7 bases. Trimming at V came to 2 bases and at J to 0 bases, leaving 3 bases not matched to a gene. Germline V CDR1 and CDR2: MNHNS, SASEGT. The CDR3 spans 15 residues. This chain's CDR3 is CASSETGELNTEAFF. The CDR3 DNA, read in part, is TGTGCCAGCAGTGAAACAGGGGAGTTGAACACTGAA.

In regard to this clone: The read terminates 3 residues ahead of where the CDR3 ends, so the germline J gene completes it. V and J are TRBV7-9 and TRBJ1-1, with D hard to call. Germline V gene sequence: CDR1 SEHNR, CDR2 FQNEAQ (reference sequence). The CDR3 spans 14 residues. Trimming pared 6 bases from V and 1 base from J, leaving 12 bases between. CDR3 bases read: TGTGCCAGCAGTTCCTCCCCCGGGAACACTGAA. This codes for CASSSSPGNTE. The whole CDR3 protein is CASSSSPGNTEAFF.

Of note for this clone: The read terminates 3 residues ahead of where the CDR3 ends, so the germline J gene completes it. The V and J genes are TRBV30 and TRBJ2-1; 11 nucleotides line up with TRBD1. This CDR3 spans 13 amino acids. Trimming removed 8 bases from V and 8 bases from J; junction bases left unmatched: 8. Germline V lookup: CDR1 GTSNPN, CDR2 SVGIG (reference sequence). The covered CDR3 bases are TGTGCCCACCGGGACAGGGGGTCCGATGAG. It codes for CAHRDRGSDE. The whole CDR3 is CAHRDRGSDEQFF.

In the case of this clone: The read halts 3 residues ahead of the CDR3 end, with the missing end drawn from the germline J gene. The J gene is TRBJ1-4, the V gene TRBV7-6; D unresolved. Trimming pared 5 bases from V and 0 bases from J, leaving 4 bases between. CDR1 and CDR2 (germline): SGHVS, FNYEAQ. The CDR3 is made up of 13 amino acids. The CDR3 region is CASSPATNEKLFF. The sequenced CDR3 bases are TGTGCCAGCAGCCCCGCAACTAATGAAAAA.

Details on this clone: The CDR3 extends 3 residues past the end of the read, so its final part is completed from the germline J gene. This chain connects TRBV11-2 to TRBJ2-3, with D maybe TRBD1 (6 bases). Germline assignment: CDR1 SGHAT and CDR2 FQNNGV. The CDR3 runs to 12 residues. CDR3 loop: CASSPAGTTQYF. Incomplete CDR3 DNA: TGTGCCAGCAGCCCGGCCGGGACAACG.

As concerns this clone: The read terminates 3 residues before the CDR3 end, so the remaining end is supplied by the germline J gene. The J gene is TRBJ2-5, the V gene TRBV13, with 9 nucleotides matching TRBD2. The CDR3 covers 16 residues. The ends lost 0 bases at V and 1 base at J; junction bases unmatched: 3. The germline CDR1 and CDR2 sequences are PRHDT and FYEKMQ (reference sequence). Partial CDR3 DNA: TGTGCCAGCAGCTTAGGGGCGGGAGGGCCCCAAGAGACC. This codes for CASSLGAGGPQET. The full CDR3 reads CASSLGAGGPQETQYF.

In regard to this clone: The read finishes 3 residues shy of the CDR3 end, and the germline J gene is used to complete it. V usage is TRBV7-6 and J usage is TRBJ2-2; D might be TRBD2 (6 bases). Trimming left V 5 bases short and J 0 bases short, with 19 bases between. The length of the CDR3 is 18 residues. The germline V gene has CDR1 SGHVS and CDR2 FNYEAQ. The CDR3: CASSPQLGSGANTGELFF. The part of the CDR3 DNA that was read is TGTGCCAGCAGCCCCCAGCTTGGTAGCGGCGCGAACACCGGGGAG.

A note on this clone: The CDR3 end lies 3 residues beyond the end of the read and is filled in from the germline J gene. The chain joins TRBV10-3 to TRBJ2-3, with TRBD1 matching over 7 bases. V dropped 9 bases and J dropped 2; count of bases not matched to a gene: 11. The CDR3 runs 15 residues. The V gene's germline CDR1 is ENHRY and CDR2 SYGVKD. This chain's CDR3 is CAMNPGQNPTDTQYF. The covered CDR3 bases are TGTGCCATGAACCCGGGACAGAATCCCACAGATACG.

Worth noting for this clone: Read sequence stops 3 residues before the CDR3 end, and the germline J gene provides the missing end. The rearrangement joins TRBV6-2 or TRBV6-3 to TRBJ2-5; D unclear. Germline values: CDR1 MNHEY, CDR2 SVGEGT. Trimming cost V 5 bases and J 2 bases, with 12 bases left between them. This CDR3 contains 14 residues. The CDR3 bases that were read are TGTGCCAGCAGTCCCGTACAACCTCAAGAGACC. Its translation: CASSPVQPQET. The entire CDR3 sequence reads CASSPVQPQETQYF.

Comment on this clone: The read halts 3 residues ahead of the CDR3 end, with the missing end drawn from the germline J gene. The chain combines TRBV6-1 with TRBJ2-7; 7 nucleotides align to TRBD2. This CDR3 contains 15 residues. V gave up 2 bases and J gave up 0 bases; unmatched junction bases: 4. Germline V gene sequence: CDR1 MNHNS, CDR2 SASEGT. CDR3 sequence: CASSEIASGSYEQYF. Partial CDR3 DNA: TGTGCCAGCAGTGAAATCGCTAGCGGCTCCTACGAG.

A word on this clone: Sequencing ends 3 residues short of the CDR3 end; the germline J gene provides the rest. The chain has TRBV7-6 and TRBJ2-5; 10 nucleotides line up with TRBD2. The CDR3 spans 15 residues. CDR1 is SGHVS and CDR2 is FNYEAQ in the germline V gene. The trim removed 4 bases at V and 1 base at J, leaving 3 bases unmatched. CDR3 protein: CASSSSGGTQETQYF. The covered CDR3 bases are TGTGCCAGCAGCTCTAGCGGGGGTACCCAAGAGACC.

A note on this clone: The read finishes 3 residues shy of the CDR3 end, and the germline J gene is used to complete it. The V gene is TRBV6-2 or TRBV6-3, the J gene TRBJ1-2; TRBD1 agrees at 8 bases. The J segment lost 6 bases and the V segment lost 6 bases, leaving 15 bases of the junction unmatched. Per germline, CDR1 MNHEY and CDR2 SVGEGT. There are 16 residues in the CDR3. The CDR3 protein is CASSLLQGATGNGYTF. The DNA read from the CDR3 is TGTGCCAGCAGCTTACTTCAGGGGGCGACTGGTAATGGC.

As concerns this clone: The read terminates 3 residues before the CDR3 end, so the remaining end is supplied by the germline J gene. The genes are TRBV7-6 and TRBJ1-3; a possible D gene is TRBD1 (5 bases). The V end lost 3 bases, the J end lost 6 bases, and 12 bases lay between the germline ends. The CDR3 is 14 amino acids. Per the germline V gene, CDR1 is SGHVS and CDR2 is FNYEAQ. CDR3 amino acids: CASSFRQGENTIYF. The part of the CDR3 DNA that was read is TGTGCCAGCAGCTTCCGGCAGGGCGAAAACACC.

Note on this clone: The sequence runs out 3 residues before the end of the CDR3; the remainder is reconstructed from the germline J gene. The chain joins TRBV6-1 to TRBJ1-1; 9 bases map to TRBD1. This CDR3 contains 14 residues. The germline V gene encodes CDR1 MNHNS and CDR2 SASEGT. Trimming cost V 3 bases and J 1 base; bases outside gene matches: 0. CDR3 DNA (partial): TGTGCCAGCAGTGAGACAGGGGGGAACACTGAA. Translation gives CASSETGGNTE. The full-length CDR3 reads as CASSETGGNTEAFF.

For this clone: Read sequence stops 3 residues before the CDR3 end, and the germline J gene provides the missing end. The chain is built from TRBV7-9 and TRBJ2-7; the D gene is possibly TRBD1 (6 bases). Deletions cut 4 bases from V and 2 bases from J, with 9 bases between. There are 13 residues in the CDR3. Germline V gene lookup returns CDR1 SEHNR and CDR2 FQNEAQ (reference sequence). CDR3 DNA, as far as it was read: TGTGCCAGCAGCTCCGGGACAACCTACGAG. Translated, it gives CASSSGTTYE. The full-length CDR3 reads as CASSSGTTYEQYF.